The text below deals with one TCR beta chain. Its antigen remains unidentified. Expressed TCRB transcripts were sequenced because the entire RNA isolate underwent reverse transcription. Mean read depth for naive, central memory and regulatory T cell samples was 3.5 million or so reads. Assay: immunoSEQ multiplex PCR; the TCRdb copy retains only in-frame clones and omits some. The sample consists of more than 250,000 clones, 14% of them appearing once. From germline, CDR1 is LNHNV and CDR2 YYDKDF (reference sequence). CDR3 length: 20 residues. Losses at the gene ends were 0 bases for V and 6 bases for J; bases not matched to a gene: 14. This sample was taken from a study of beta chain features in type 1 diabetes. Study-level information: On cell yields, gender and age, patients and healthy donors were similar. Overall study results and limits: Researchers report that Type 1 diabetes patients had moderately but significantly shorter TCRB CDR3s across all four CD4+ subsets. Patients and controls would share equally any PCR tilt toward shorter templates. Patients with type 1 diabetes carried fewer insertions and had more deletions at their VDJ junctions.

Material for sequencing was naive CD4+ T cells from blood. The receptor comes from a man aged 30 to 39 with type 1 diabetes. The rearrangement links TRBV15 to TRBJ2-5; TRBD2 matches 15 bases. In DNA, the CDR3 is TGTGCCACCAGCAGAGATCCCTCCTCCGGACTAGCGGGAGGGCAGAAGACCCAGTACTTC. It translates to CATSRDPSSGLAGGQKTQYF.